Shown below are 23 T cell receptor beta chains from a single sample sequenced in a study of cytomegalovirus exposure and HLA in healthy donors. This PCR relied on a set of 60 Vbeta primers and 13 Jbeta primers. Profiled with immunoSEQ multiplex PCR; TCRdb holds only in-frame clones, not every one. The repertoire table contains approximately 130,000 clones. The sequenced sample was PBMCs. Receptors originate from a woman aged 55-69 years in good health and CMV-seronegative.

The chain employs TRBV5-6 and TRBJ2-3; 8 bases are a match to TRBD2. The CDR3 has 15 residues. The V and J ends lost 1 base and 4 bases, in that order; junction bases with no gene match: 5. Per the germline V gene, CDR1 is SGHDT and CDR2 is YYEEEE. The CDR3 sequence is CASSLPSLAADTQYF. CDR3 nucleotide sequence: TGTGCCAGCAGCTTGCCTTCACTAGCGGCAGATACGCAGTATTTT.

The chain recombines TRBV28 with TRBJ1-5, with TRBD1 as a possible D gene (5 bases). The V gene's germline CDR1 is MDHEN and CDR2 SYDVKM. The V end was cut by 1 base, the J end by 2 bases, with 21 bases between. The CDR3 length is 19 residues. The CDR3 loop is CASSLFGWTRQKRNQPQHF. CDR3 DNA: TGTGCCAGCAGTTTATTTGGTTGGACAAGACAGAAACGCAATCAGCCCCAGCATTTT.

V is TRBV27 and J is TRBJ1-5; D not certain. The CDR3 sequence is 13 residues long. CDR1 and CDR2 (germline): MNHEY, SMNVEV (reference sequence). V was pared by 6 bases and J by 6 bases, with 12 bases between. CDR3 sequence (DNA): TGTGCCAGCAGCCCGCCCAGTGGTCAGCCCCAGCATTTT. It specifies CASSPPSGQPQHF.

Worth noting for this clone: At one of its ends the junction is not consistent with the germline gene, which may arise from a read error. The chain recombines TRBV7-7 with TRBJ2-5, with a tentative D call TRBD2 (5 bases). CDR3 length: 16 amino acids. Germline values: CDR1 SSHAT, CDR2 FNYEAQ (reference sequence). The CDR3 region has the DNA TGTGCTAGCAGCTTAAGGAGAGGGATAGGCCAAGAGACCCAGTACTTC. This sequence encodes CASSLRRGIGQETQYF.

CDR3 sequence: CASSLLQGAGEAFF. In nucleotides, the CDR3 is TGTGCCAGCAGTTTACTTCAGGGGGCCGGTGAAGCTTTCTTT. The V gene is TRBV27, the J gene TRBJ1-1, with TRBD1 matching 8 bases. CDR3 length: 14 amino acids. CDR1 and CDR2 (germline): MNHEY, SMNVEV (reference sequence). V was clipped by 2 bases and J by 7 bases; unmatched bases: 6.

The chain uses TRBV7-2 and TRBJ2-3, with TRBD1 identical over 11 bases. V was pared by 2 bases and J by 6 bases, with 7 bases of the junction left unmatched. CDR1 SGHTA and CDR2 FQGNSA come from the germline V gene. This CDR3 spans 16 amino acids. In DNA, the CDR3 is TGTGCCAGCAGCTTACCCGGGACAGGGGGAGTGGATACGCAGTATTTT. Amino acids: CASSLPGTGGVDTQYF.

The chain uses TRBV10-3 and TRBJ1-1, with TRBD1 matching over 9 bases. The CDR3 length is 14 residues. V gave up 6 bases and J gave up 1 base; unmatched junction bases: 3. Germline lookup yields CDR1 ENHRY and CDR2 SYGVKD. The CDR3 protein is CAIRTTGGNTEAFF. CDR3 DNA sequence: TGTGCCATCAGGACGACAGGGGGGAACACTGAAGCTTTCTTT.

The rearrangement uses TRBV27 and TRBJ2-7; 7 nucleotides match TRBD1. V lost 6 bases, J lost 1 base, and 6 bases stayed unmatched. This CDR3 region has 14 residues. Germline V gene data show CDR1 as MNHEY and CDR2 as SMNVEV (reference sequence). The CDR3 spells CASSRQGPSYEQYF. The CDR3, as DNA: TGTGCCAGCAGCAGACAGGGCCCTTCCTACGAGCAGTACTTC.

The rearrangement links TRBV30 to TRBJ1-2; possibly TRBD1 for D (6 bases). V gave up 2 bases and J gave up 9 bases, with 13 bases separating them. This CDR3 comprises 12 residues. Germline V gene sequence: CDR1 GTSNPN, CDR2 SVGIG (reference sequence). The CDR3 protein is CAWSPIRGRYTF. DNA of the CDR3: TGTGCCTGGAGTCCCATCAGGGGACGCTACACCTTC.

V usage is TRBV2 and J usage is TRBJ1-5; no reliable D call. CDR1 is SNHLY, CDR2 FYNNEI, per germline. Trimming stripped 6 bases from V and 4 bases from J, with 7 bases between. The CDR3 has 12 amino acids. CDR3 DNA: TGTGCCAGCAGGAGAGCGAATCAGCCCCAGCATTTT. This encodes CASRRANQPQHF. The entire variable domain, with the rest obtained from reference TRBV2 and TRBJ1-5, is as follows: EPEVTQTPSHQVTQMGQEVILRCVPISNHLYFYWYRQILGQKVEFLVSFYNNEISEKSEIFDDQFSVERPDGSNFTLKIRSTKLEDSAMYFCASRRANQPQHFGDGTRLSIL.

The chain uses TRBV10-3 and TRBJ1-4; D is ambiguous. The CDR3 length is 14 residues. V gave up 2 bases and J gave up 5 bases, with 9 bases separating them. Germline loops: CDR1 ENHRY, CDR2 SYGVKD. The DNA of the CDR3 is TGTGCCATCAGTGAGGGACTGACGAATGAAAAACTGTTTTTT. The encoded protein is CAISEGLTNEKLFF.

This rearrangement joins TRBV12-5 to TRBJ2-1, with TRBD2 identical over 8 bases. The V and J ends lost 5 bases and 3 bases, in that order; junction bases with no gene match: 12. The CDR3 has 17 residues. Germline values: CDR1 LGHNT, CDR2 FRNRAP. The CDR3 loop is CASGPRGSGTNYNEQFF. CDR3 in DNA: TGTGCTAGTGGTCCCCGTGGTAGCGGGACTAACTACAATGAGCAGTTCTTC.

As DNA, the CDR3 is TGTGCCAGCCTCAGGGTTACTGAAGCTTTCTTT. Its translation is CASLRVTEAFF. The chain links TRBV28 to TRBJ1-1, with D possibly being TRBD1 (5 bases). Germline V gene lookup returns CDR1 MDHEN and CDR2 SYDVKM. This CDR3 region has 11 residues. The germline V and J ends were trimmed by 8 bases and 5 bases, with 9 bases remaining between them.

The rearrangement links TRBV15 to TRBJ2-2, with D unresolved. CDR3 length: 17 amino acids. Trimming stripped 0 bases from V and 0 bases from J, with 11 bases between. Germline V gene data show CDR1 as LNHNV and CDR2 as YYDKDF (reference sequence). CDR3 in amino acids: CATSRDSGAANTGELFF. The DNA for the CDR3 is TGTGCCACCAGCAGAGATTCTGGAGCCGCGAACACCGGGGAGCTGTTTTTT.

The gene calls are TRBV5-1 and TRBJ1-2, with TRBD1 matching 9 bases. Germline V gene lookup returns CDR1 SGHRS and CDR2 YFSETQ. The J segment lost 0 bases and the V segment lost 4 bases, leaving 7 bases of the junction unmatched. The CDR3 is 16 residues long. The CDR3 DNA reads TGCGCCAGCAGCCCGGGGACAGGGAGGGCTAACTATGGCTACACCTTC. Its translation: CASSPGTGRANYGYTF.

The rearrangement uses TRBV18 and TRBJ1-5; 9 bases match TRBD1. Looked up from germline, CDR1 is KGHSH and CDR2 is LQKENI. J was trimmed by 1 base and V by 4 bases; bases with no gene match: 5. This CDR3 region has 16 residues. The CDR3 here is CASSLGTGRSNQPQHF. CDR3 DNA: TGTGCCAGCTCACTCGGGACAGGGAGAAGCAATCAGCCCCAGCATTTT. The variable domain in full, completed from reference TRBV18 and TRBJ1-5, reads NAGVMQNPRHLVRRRGQEARLRCSPMKGHSHVYWYRQLPEEGLKFMVYLQKENIIDESGMPKERFSAEFPKEGPSILRIQQVVRGDSAAYFCASSLGTGRSNQPQHFGDGTRLSIL.

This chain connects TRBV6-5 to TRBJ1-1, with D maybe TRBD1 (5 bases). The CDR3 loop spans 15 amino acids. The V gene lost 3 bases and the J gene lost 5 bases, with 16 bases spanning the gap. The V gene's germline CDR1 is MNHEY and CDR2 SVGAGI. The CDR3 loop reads CASSYFTGLGTEAFF. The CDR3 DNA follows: TGTGCCAGCAGTTATTTTACAGGATTAGGAACTGAAGCTTTCTTT.

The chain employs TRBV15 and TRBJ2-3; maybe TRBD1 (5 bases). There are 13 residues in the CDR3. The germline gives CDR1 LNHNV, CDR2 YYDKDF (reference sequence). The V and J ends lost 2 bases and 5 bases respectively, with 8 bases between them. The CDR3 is CATSRRQGDTQYF. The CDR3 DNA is TGTGCCACCAGCAGAAGGCAGGGAGATACGCAGTATTTT.

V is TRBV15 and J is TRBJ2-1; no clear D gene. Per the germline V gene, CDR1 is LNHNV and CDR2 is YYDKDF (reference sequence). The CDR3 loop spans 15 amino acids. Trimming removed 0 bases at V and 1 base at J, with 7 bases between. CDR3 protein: CATSREASSYNEQFF. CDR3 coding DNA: TGTGCCACCAGCAGAGAGGCCAGTTCCTACAATGAGCAGTTCTTC.

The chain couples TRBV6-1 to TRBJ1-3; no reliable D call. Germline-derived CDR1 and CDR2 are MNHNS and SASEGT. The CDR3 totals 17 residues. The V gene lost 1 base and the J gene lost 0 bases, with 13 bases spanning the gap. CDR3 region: CASSEGRRTNSGNTIYF. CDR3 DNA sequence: TGTGCCAGCAGTGAAGGTCGAAGGACTAACTCTGGAAACACCATATATTTT.

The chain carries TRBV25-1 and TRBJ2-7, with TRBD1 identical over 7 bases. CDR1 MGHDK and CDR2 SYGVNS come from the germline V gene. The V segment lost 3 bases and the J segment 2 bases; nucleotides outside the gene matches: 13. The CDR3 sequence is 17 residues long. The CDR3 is CASSDGPGQLLAYEQYF. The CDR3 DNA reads TGTGCCAGCAGTGACGGGCCGGGACAGCTCCTAGCCTACGAGCAGTACTTC.

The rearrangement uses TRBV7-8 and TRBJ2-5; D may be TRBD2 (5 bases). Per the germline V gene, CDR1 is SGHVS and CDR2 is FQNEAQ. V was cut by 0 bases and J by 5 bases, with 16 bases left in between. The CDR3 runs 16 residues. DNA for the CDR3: TGTGCCAGCAGCTTAGCGATGACTTCAACGGGGGAGACCCAGTACTTC. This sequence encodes CASSLAMTSTGETQYF.

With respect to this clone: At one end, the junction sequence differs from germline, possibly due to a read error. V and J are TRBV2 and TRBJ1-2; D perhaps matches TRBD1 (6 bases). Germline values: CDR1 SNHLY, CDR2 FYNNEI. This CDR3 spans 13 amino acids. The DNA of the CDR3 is TGTGCCGGCAGGACAGACCTAAACTATGGCTACACCTTC. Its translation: CAGRTDLNYGYTF.